A single sample gave rise to the 21 T cell receptor beta chains below, sequenced in a study of T cell responses to AZD1222 COVID-19 vaccine. Data came from immunoSEQ multiplex PCR; TCRdb stores just in-frame clones and leaves some out. The sample lists some 90,000 clones; about nine tenths were seen once. This specimen consisted of peripheral blood, obtained on day 0 of AZD1222 vaccination. These TCRs come from an adult in good health.

In DNA, the CDR3 is TGCAGCGTTGGGCGCGGGAGTAAGAACGAGCAGTACTTC. Protein sequence: CSVGRGSKNEQYF. The V call is TRBV29-1, the J call TRBJ2-7; TRBD2 agrees at 7 bases. Germline assignment: CDR1 SQVTM and CDR2 ANQGSEA. This CDR3 spans 13 amino acids. V shed 4 bases and J 5 bases; nucleotides not matched to a gene: 8.

This chain connects TRBV1 to TRBJ1-5; TRBD1, the table's D call, was not compared with the DNA. TRBV1 is a pseudogene. This CDR3 spans 21 amino acids. CDR3 nucleotide sequence: TGCACCAGCAGCCAAGACAGGGGTAGGGCAGGGGGCGACCCGGCGGGTCAGCCCCAGCATTTT. The encoded protein is CTSSQDRGRAGGDPAGQPQHF.

The CDR3 DNA reads as TGTGCCAGCAGCTTGTGGCAGGGTGACGATGAGCAGTTCTTC. The encoded protein is CASSLWQGDDEQFF. This chain uses TRBV5-4 with TRBJ2-1; perhaps TRBD1 as D (5 bases). CDR1 is SGHNT, CDR2 YYREEE, per germline (reference sequence). V was cut by 1 base and J by 8 bases, with 13 bases left in between. The CDR3 length is 14 residues. Full variable domain (outside the CDR3, taken from reference TRBV5-4 and TRBJ2-1): ETGVTQSPTHLIKTRGQQVTLRCSSQSGHNTVSWYQQALGQGPQFIFQYYREEENGRGNFPPRFSGLQFPNYSSELNVNALELDDSALYLCASSLWQGDDEQFFGPGTRLTVL.

This clone was counted a few times. This CDR3 is CASSLSLHSQPQHF. CDR3 bases: TGTGCCAGCAGTTTATCGCTCCATTCTCAGCCCCAGCATTTT. The gene calls are TRBV27 and TRBJ1-5; no reliable D call. Trimming took off 0 bases at V and 6 bases at J, with 9 bases between the two ends. CDR1 is MNHEY, CDR2 SMNVEV, per germline (reference sequence). The CDR3 is 14 amino acids.

The CDR3 loop is CASSLAQRELREQYF. The CDR3 region has the DNA TGCGCCAGCAGTCTAGCGCAGAGGGAACTACGGGAGCAGTACTTC. V and J are TRBV23-1 and TRBJ2-7; TRBD2 is a possible D gene (5 bases). TRBV23-1 is given ORF status, its function remaining uncertain. The V end was cut by 4 bases, the J end by 7 bases, with 20 bases between. This CDR3 is built from 15 residues.

The chain couples TRBV28 to TRBJ2-5; the D is unclear. Trimming cost V 5 bases and J 7 bases, with 11 bases left between them. Looked up from germline, CDR1 is MDHEN and CDR2 is SYDVKM. CDR3 size: 12 residues. Here the CDR3 reads CASSQNPGTQYF. The CDR3 DNA follows: TGTGCCAGCAGTCAAAATCCTGGGACCCAGTACTTC.

This chain connects TRBV6-6 to TRBJ1-6; D is unresolved. CDR1 and CDR2 (germline): MNHNY, SVGAGI (reference sequence). With 6 bases removed from V and 5 bases from J, the gap between germline ends came to 11 bases. CDR3 length: 14 residues. CDR3 amino acids: CASSQGNNNSPLHF. The CDR3 DNA reads TGTGCCAGCAGCCAAGGGAATAATAATTCACCCCTCCACTTT.

This CDR3 is CASSYEWAGYNEQFF. Here the CDR3 DNA reads TGTGCCAGCAGTTACGAGTGGGCCGGGTACAATGAGCAGTTCTTC. The rearrangement joins TRBV6-5 to TRBJ2-1; no firm D call. V lost 2 bases and J 4 bases, leaving 12 bases between the germline ends. The CDR3 loop spans 15 amino acids. From germline, CDR1 is MNHEY and CDR2 SVGAGI.

CDR3 sequence (DNA): TGTGCCATCAGTGGGGCAGGGCCAGATACGCAGTATTTT. This gives the protein CAISGAGPDTQYF. The chain has TRBV10-3 and TRBJ2-3, with a possible D match to TRBD1 (5 bases). Trimming removed 4 bases at V and 4 bases at J, with 9 bases between. The V gene's germline CDR1 is ENHRY and CDR2 SYGVKD. The CDR3 consists of 13 residues.

The sample holds one count of this clone. The J gene is TRBJ1-1, the V gene TRBV18; no clear D. V was cut by 2 bases and J by 0 bases, with 10 bases left in between. CDR3 length: 15 residues. CDR1 and CDR2 (germline): KGHSH, LQKENI. CDR3 sequence: CASSPSADLNTEAFF. DNA of the CDR3: TGTGCCAGCTCACCATCGGCGGATTTGAACACTGAAGCTTTCTTT. Looking up the rest from reference TRBV18 and TRBJ1-1 gives the full variable domain: NAGVMQNPRHLVRRRGQEARLRCSPMKGHSHVYWYRQLPEEGLKFMVYLQKENIIDESGMPKERFSAEFPKEGPSILRIQQVVRGDSAAYFCASSPSADLNTEAFFGQGTRLTVV.

The J gene is TRBJ1-1, the V gene TRBV5-1; tentative D call: TRBD1 (6 bases). Trimming removed 0 bases from V and 2 bases from J, with 8 bases in between. The germline V gene encodes CDR1 SGHRS and CDR2 YFSETQ. The CDR3 is 14 amino acids. For the CDR3, the DNA is TGCGCCAGCAGCTTGGAGGGGGGTAACACTGAAGCTTTCTTT. Amino acid sequence: CASSLEGGNTEAFF. Complete variable domain (other parts from reference TRBV5-1 and TRBJ1-1): KAGVTQTPRYLIKTRGQQVTLSCSPISGHRSVSWYQQTPGQGLQFLFEYFSETQRNKGNFPGRFSGRQFSNSRSEMNVSTLELGDSALYLCASSLEGGNTEAFFGQGTRLTVV.

V is TRBV7-3 and J is TRBJ2-3, with 15 positions matching TRBD2. Germline CDR1 is SGHTA and CDR2 is FQGTGA. CDR3 length: 19 amino acids. V was clipped by 4 bases and J by 6 bases; unmatched bases: 14. The CDR3 coding sequence is TGTGCCAGCAGCTCTCACACCTTCGGACTAGCGGGAGGGCCGGATACGCAGTATTTT. This encodes CASSSHTFGLAGGPDTQYF.

The genes are TRBV14 and TRBJ2-7; 9 nucleotides match TRBD2. V was pared by 1 base and J by 1 base, with 2 bases of the junction left unmatched. The germline V gene has CDR1 SGHDN and CDR2 FVKESK. The CDR3 has 15 residues. CDR3 residues: CASSQGLAGSYEQYF. In DNA form, the CDR3 reads TGTGCCAGCAGCCAAGGGCTAGCGGGGTCCTACGAGCAGTACTTC. Filled out from reference TRBV14 and TRBJ2-7, the complete variable domain reads EAGVTQFPSHSVIEKGQTVTLRCDPISGHDNLYWYRRVMGKEIKFLLHFVKESKQDESGMPNNRFLAERTGGTYSTLKVQPAELEDSGVYFCASSQGLAGSYEQYFGPGTRLTVT.

This clone appeared a single time. The chain employs TRBV4-1 and TRBJ1-4, with D possibly matching TRBD1 (6 bases). Germline V gives CDR1 MGHRA, CDR2 YSYEKL. This CDR3 has 15 amino acids. Trimming removed 0 bases from V and 8 bases from J, with 13 bases in between. The CDR3 sequence is CASSQEDREEEKLFF. In DNA, the CDR3 is TGCGCCAGCAGCCAAGAGGACAGAGAGGAAGAAAAACTGTTTTTT.

The gene calls are TRBV5-1 and TRBJ1-2; TRBD1 matches 7 bases. The CDR3 totals 15 residues. Germline values: CDR1 SGHRS, CDR2 YFSETQ. Trimming at V came to 1 base and at J to 4 bases, leaving 7 bases not matched to a gene. CDR3 in amino acids: CASSLPGQRSYGYTF. The CDR3 nucleotides are TGCGCCAGCAGCTTGCCGGGACAGCGGAGCTATGGCTACACCTTC.

V usage is TRBV7-2 and J usage is TRBJ2-7; no clear D. The V end lost 5 bases, the J end lost 2 bases, and 7 bases lay between the germline ends. The CDR3 runs 12 residues. In germline, CDR1 is SGHTA, CDR2 FQGNSA. The CDR3 sequence: CASSPPTYEQYF. The CDR3, as DNA: TGTGCCAGCAGCCCCCCCACCTACGAGCAGTACTTC.

The rearrangement links TRBV15 to TRBJ1-3; D is ambiguous. Trimming left V 2 bases short and J 0 bases short, with 11 bases between. The CDR3 is made up of 16 amino acids. CDR1 is LNHNV, CDR2 YYDKDF, per germline (reference sequence). The CDR3 sequence: CATSRPPTASGNTIYF. The CDR3 DNA sequence: TGTGCCACCAGCAGACCCCCCACAGCCTCTGGAAACACCATATATTTT.

The rearrangement links TRBV3-1 (or the pseudogene TRBV3-2) to TRBJ2-1; D gene unclear. This CDR3 is built from 12 residues. The ends were cut back, 4 bases at V and 7 bases at J, with 8 bases in the middle. From germline, CDR1 is LGHDT and CDR2 YNNKEL (reference sequence). CDR3 nucleotides: TGTGCCAGCAGCCCCTTGGGGAATGAGCAGTTCTTC. Translated: CASSPLGNEQFF.

This clone was detected a few times. This chain links TRBV29-1 with TRBJ1-1, with D maybe TRBD1 (5 bases). Looked up from germline, CDR1 is SQVTM and CDR2 is ANQGSEA. The CDR3 extends over 12 amino acids. CDR3 sequence reads: CTVWGSDTEAFF. CDR3 bases: TGCACCGTGTGGGGGAGCGACACTGAAGCTTTCTTT.

This sequence joins TRBV7-6 and TRBJ2-5; 14 bases are a match to TRBD2. Germline assignment: CDR1 SGHVS and CDR2 FNYEAQ. The CDR3 runs 16 residues. V was pared by 5 bases and J by 5 bases, with 7 bases of the junction left unmatched. In nucleotides, the CDR3 is TGTGCCAGCAGCGTAGGACTAGCGGGGGGCGGTGAGACCCAGTACTTC. Amino acids: CASSVGLAGGGETQYF.

V and J are TRBV20-1 and TRBJ2-1; 12 bases are shared with TRBD2. CDR1 DFQATT and CDR2 SNEGSKA come from the germline V gene (reference sequence). The CDR3 is made up of 18 amino acids. Trimming took 3 bases from V and 3 from J; bases not matched to a gene: 12. CDR3 protein: CSASIASGRAFFYNEQFF. DNA of the CDR3: TGCAGTGCTAGTATCGCTAGCGGGAGGGCCTTCTTCTACAATGAGCAGTTCTTC.